This T cell receptor (beta chain) derives from a study of regulatory T cells in long-lasting Graves disease. Findings of the study overall: Owing to a sample size that was small, accuracy may have been reduced. A greater number of public clonotypes (roughly 2,800) was shared by persistent patients than by new patients (over 900).

This clonotype was seen repeatedly, ten times or more. Antigen unknown. iRepertoire HTBI primers and Arm-PCR of CDR3 regions built TCR beta libraries. TCRdb passed the multiplex PCR reads through MiXCR, listing each CDR3 protein once. In the table there are approximately 440,000 distinct CDR3 sequences, about a quarter of which are singletons. The time point was: persistent/refractory GD, antithyroid drugs over 5 years with positive TRAb. The TCR library was prepared using RNA isolated from PBMCs. Each patient gave around 9.7 milliliters of EDTA-anticoagulated peripheral blood. This CDR3 is built from 15 residues. CDR1 and CDR2 from the germline V gene are DFQATT and SNEGSKA (reference sequence). V shed 1 base and J 5 bases; nucleotides not matched to a gene: 7.

The source was peripheral blood mononuclear cells (PBMCs), collected when the disease was refractory, from a patient treated with antithyroid drugs. This TCR was recovered from a female donor with Graves disease. This chain links TRBV20-1 with TRBJ1-1; 10 bases are a match to TRBD1. This CDR3 is CSARGGTGEVTEAFF. CDR3 nucleotide sequence: TGCAGTGCTAGAGGAGGGACAGGGGAAGTTACTGAAGCTTTCTTT.